These T cell receptor beta chains were read from a single sample in a study of response to subunit inactivated influenza vaccine. TCRdb ran MiXCR on the RT-PCR reads and lists one entry per CDR3 protein. The table shows 600,000 to 700,000 distinct CDR3 sequences, with 14% occurring only once. Sequencing used PBMCs from blood, obtained roughly 15 days before vaccination. The receptors originated from a man aged 50 to 60 who received an inactivated influenza vaccine. CDR3s include the opening cysteine and the closing phenylalanine or tryptophan. The D gene is left open where the match is weak. Some rows have no size entry. The others give once, few or many, or a class for an expanded clone.

TRBV20-1	.	TRBJ1-1	.	CSAARGLNTEAFF	TGCAGTGCTGCTCGGGGGTTGAACACTGAAGCTTTCTTT
TRBV5-6	.	TRBJ2-5	TRBD2	CASSFKFIGTSGIQETQYF	TGTGCCAGCAGCTTTAAATTTATCGGTACTAGCGGCATCCAAGAGACCCAGTACTTC
TRBV3-1	few	TRBJ2-7	.	CASSPSGLSYEQYF	TGTGCCAGCAGCCCATCTGGACTCAGCTACGAGCAGTACTTC
TRBV12-3/TRBV12-4	.	TRBJ2-7	.	CAGSLNAGVDEQYF	TGTGCCGGCAGTTTAAACGCTGGGGTCGACGAGCAGTACTTC
TRBV12-3/TRBV12-4	.	TRBJ2-5	.	CASRHRLIETQYF	TGTGCCAGCAGACACAGACTAATTGAGACCCAGTACTTC
TRBV5-6	few	TRBJ1-5	.	CASVTLEGFGNQPQHF	TGTGCCAGCGTTACGCTGGAAGGGTTTGGCAATCAGCCCCAGCATTTT
TRBV7-2	few	TRBJ1-2	.	CASSSRDHGYGYTF	TGTGCCAGCAGCTCCCGCGATCATGGCTATGGCTACACCTTC
TRBV12-3/TRBV12-4	few	TRBJ1-1	.	CASSLFGANTEAFF	TGTGCCAGCAGTTTATTTGGAGCGAACACTGAAGCTTTCTTT
TRBV6-5	few	TRBJ2-7	TRBD1	CASSYSLGTAYEQYF	TGTGCCAGCAGTTACTCACTAGGGACAGCCTACGAGCAGTACTTC
TRBV4-1	.	TRBJ1-2	.	CASSQDFSASNYGYTF	TGCGCCAGCAGCCAAGATTTTTCGGCTTCTAACTATGGCTACACCTTC
TRBV7-9	.	TRBJ1-5	.	CASSQHREHNQPQHF	TGTGCCAGCAGCCAACACAGGGAACACAATCAGCCCCAGCATTTT
TRBV6-5	.	TRBJ1-1	.	CASSYSGGIEAFF	TGTGCCAGCAGTTACTCGGGCGGAATTGAAGCTTTCTTT
TRBV11-2	few	TRBJ2-7	.	CASSLQVYEQYF	TGTGCCAGCAGCTTACAGGTCTACGAGCAGTACTTC
TRBV2	.	TRBJ1-2	.	CASRWTESNYGYTF	TGTGCCAGCAGATGGACAGAATCTAACTATGGCTACACCTTC
TRBV15	.	TRBJ1-2	.	CATSPGPSGYTF	TGTGCCACCAGCCCGGGACCGAGCGGCTACACCTTC
TRBV4-3	.	TRBJ1-6	.	CASSQESHSPLHF	TGCGCCAGCAGCCAAGAAAGTCATTCACCCCTCCACTTT
TRBV3-1	.	TRBJ2-7	.	CASSQGEYEQYF	TGTGCCAGCAGCCAAGGGGAGTACGAGCAGTACTTC
TRBV12-3/TRBV12-4	.	TRBJ2-3	.	CASSFEGTVTQYF	TGTGCCAGCAGTTTTGAGGGGACTGTTACGCAGTATTTT
TRBV12-3/TRBV12-4	many	TRBJ2-3	TRBD2	CASSFSSGSTDTQYF	TGTGCCAGCAGTTTCTCTAGCGGAAGCACAGATACGCAGTATTTT
TRBV9	.	TRBJ1-1	.	CASSVEGTEAFF	TGTGCCAGCAGCGTAGAGGGAACTGAAGCTTTCTTT
TRBV10-3	few	TRBJ1-5	.	CAISESAINQPQHF	TGTGCCATCAGTGAGTCGGCGATAAATCAGCCCCAGCATTTT
TRBV27	few	TRBJ2-1	TRBD2	CASSFGLAGVFTGCENNEQFF	TGTGCCAGCAGTTTTGGGTTGGCGGGAGTGTTTACTGGTTGCGAAAACAATGAGCAGTTCTTC
TRBV13	few	TRBJ2-5	TRBD2	CASSSGTSGPPETQYF	TGTGCCAGCAGCTCGGGGACTAGCGGACCTCCGGAGACCCAGTACTTC
TRBV4-3	.	TRBJ1-5	.	CASSQGAQRNNQPQHF	TGCGCCAGCAGCCAAGGGGCCCAGAGGAACAATCAGCCCCAGCATTTT
TRBV18	few	TRBJ2-5	TRBD2	CASSPTLAGETQYF	TGTGCCAGCTCACCAACTCTAGCGGGGGAGACCCAGTACTTC
TRBV11-2	few	TRBJ2-5	.	CASSLGPRTDQETQYF	TGTGCCAGCAGCTTGGGGCCTCGGACAGACCAAGAGACCCAGTACTTC
TRBV28	.	TRBJ1-1	.	CASSSLGMTTEAFF	TGTGCCAGCAGTTCGTTAGGGATGACGACTGAAGCTTTCTTT
TRBV20-1	.	TRBJ2-3	TRBD2	CSAKLAAPGTDTQYF	TGCAGTGCTAAACTAGCGGCCCCGGGAACAGATACGCAGTATTTT
TRBV9	.	TRBJ2-3	TRBD2	CASSVGAGGYTDTQYF	TGTGCCAGCAGCGTAGGAGCGGGAGGGTACACAGATACGCAGTATTTT
TRBV11-2	.	TRBJ1-2	.	CASSLDGRGLNYGYTF	TGTGCCAGCAGCTTAGATGGGCGGGGACTCAACTATGGCTACACCTTC
TRBV6-5	many	TRBJ1-1	.	CASSYSNRFTEAFF	TGTGCCAGCAGTTACTCGAATCGGTTCACTGAAGCTTTCTTT
TRBV28	many	TRBJ2-3	.	CASSPATLAHTDTQYF	TGTGCCAGCAGTCCGGCGACTTTAGCCCACACAGATACGCAGTATTTT
TRBV5-1	few	TRBJ2-2	TRBD1	CASSGSTGGMSAGELFF	TGCGCCAGCAGCGGGAGCACAGGGGGCATGTCCGCCGGGGAGCTGTTTTTT
TRBV4-3	.	TRBJ2-4	.	CASSQDGGVLGKNIQYF	TGCGCCAGCAGCCAAGATGGAGGGGTCCTAGGGAAAAACATTCAGTACTTC
TRBV12-3/TRBV12-4	.	TRBJ1-5	TRBD1	CASSPLDRGQVDQPQHF	TGTGCCAGCAGTCCTTTGGACAGGGGACAGGTGGATCAGCCCCAGCATTTT
TRBV12-3/TRBV12-4	many	TRBJ2-1	.	CASSASWATLENEQFF	TGTGCCAGCAGTGCCAGTTGGGCGACCTTAGAGAATGAGCAGTTCTTC
TRBV29-1	.	TRBJ2-2	TRBD1	CSAMWTGDTGELFF	TGCAGCGCTATGTGGACAGGGGACACCGGGGAGCTGTTTTTT
TRBV2	few	TRBJ1-1	.	CASSRDAGGRNTEAFF	TGTGCCAGCAGCCGGGACGCGGGTGGGAGAAACACTGAAGCTTTCTTT
TRBV6-5	.	TRBJ2-3	TRBD2	CASSYLGLAGASTDTQYF	TGTGCCAGCAGTTACCTGGGACTAGCGGGGGCCAGCACAGATACGCAGTATTTT
TRBV10-3	few	TRBJ2-7	TRBD2	CAISESWREGDEQYF	TGTGCCATCAGTGAGTCGTGGCGGGAGGGAGACGAGCAGTACTTC